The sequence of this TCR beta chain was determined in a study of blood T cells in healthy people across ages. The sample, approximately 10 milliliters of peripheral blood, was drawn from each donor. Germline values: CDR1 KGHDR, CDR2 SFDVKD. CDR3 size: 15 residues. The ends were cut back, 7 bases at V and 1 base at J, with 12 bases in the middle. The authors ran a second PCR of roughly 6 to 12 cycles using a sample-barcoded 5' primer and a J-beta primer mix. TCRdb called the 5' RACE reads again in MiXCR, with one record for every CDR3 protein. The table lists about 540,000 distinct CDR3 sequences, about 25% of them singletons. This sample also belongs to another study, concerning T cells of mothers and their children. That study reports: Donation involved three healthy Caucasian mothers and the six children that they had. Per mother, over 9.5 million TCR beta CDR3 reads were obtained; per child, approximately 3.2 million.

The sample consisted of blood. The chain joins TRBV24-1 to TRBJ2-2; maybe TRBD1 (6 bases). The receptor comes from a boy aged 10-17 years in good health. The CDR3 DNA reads TGTGCCACCAGCCCGGGACAAGGGAACACCGGGGAGCTGTTTTTT. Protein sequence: CATSPGQGNTGELFF.